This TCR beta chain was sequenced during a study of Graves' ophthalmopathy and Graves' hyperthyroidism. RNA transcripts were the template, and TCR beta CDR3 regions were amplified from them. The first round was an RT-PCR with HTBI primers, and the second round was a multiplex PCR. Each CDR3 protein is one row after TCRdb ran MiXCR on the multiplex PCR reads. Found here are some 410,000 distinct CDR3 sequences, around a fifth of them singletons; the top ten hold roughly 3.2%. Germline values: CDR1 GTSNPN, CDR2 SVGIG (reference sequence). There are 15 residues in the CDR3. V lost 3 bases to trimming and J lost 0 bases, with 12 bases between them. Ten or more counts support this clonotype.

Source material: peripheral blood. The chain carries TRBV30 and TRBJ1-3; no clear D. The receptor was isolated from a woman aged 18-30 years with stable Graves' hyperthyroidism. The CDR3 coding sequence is TGTGCCTGGAGCCGTTCGGCTCACTCTGGAAACACCATATATTTT. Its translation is CAWSRSAHSGNTIYF.